This T cell receptor (beta chain) emerged from a study of CD8 T cells in Susac syndrome. Study results and limitations: In total CD8+ repertoires, sixteen Susac-specific public clones were found, and CD8+ TEMRA repertoires had several.

RNA totalling about 0.5 to 1 ug underwent reverse transcription with random hexamers. One entry per CDR3 protein results from TCRdb running MiXCR on the immunoSEQ multiplex PCR reads. There are about 100,000 distinct CDR3 sequences in the sample; 95% occur only once, and 0.3% lies in the top ten. Germline CDR1 reads LGHDT; CDR2 reads YNNKEL (reference sequence). This CDR3 has 14 residues. The V gene end was trimmed by 6 bases and the J gene end by 3 bases; junction bases not matched to a gene: 5. From blood CD8+ and CD4+ T cells, the TCR beta chain was sequenced. Of note for this clonotype: As yet, its antigen is unknown.

The TCR sequence derives from a human donor with Susac syndrome. This rearrangement joins TRBV3-1 to TRBJ2-5; 9 positions match TRBD1. Sequenced sample: CD8+ T cells from PBMCs. The CDR3 is CASSYWTGEETQYF. CDR3 DNA sequence: TGTGCCAGCAGTTACTGGACAGGGGAAGAGACCCAGTACTTC.